A single T cell receptor (beta chain) is shown here with its context. The data derive from a study of shared T cell receptors in the human thymus. CDR3 length: 17 amino acids. Germline-derived CDR1 and CDR2 are SGHAT and FQNNGV. V shed 8 bases, J shed 0 bases, and the junction held 15 bases outside the gene matches. The table came from immunoSEQ multiplex PCR; TCRdb's copy has only in-frame clones and leaves some out. The sample shows hundreds of thousands of clones, roughly 86% of them seen only once. The data were also submitted as part of a second study, on human thymus T cells. That work states: Corrective surgery for congenital heart defects was being performed on the healthy Finnish infants who served as donors. Thymus tissue for the work was resected from patients undergoing corrective heart surgery. Thymic and blood repertoires showed apparently biased V and J gene usage. As related research reported, thymic repertoires overlapped highly among unrelated individuals.

The sequenced material came from thymocytes. The gene calls are TRBV11-2 and TRBJ2-5; 7 nucleotides agree with TRBD2. This sequence originates from a boy in the first two years of life with a congenital heart defect. In nucleotides, the CDR3 is TGTGCCAGCGTCGGGCGCCCCTCTGCGGGGGACCAAGAGACCCAGTACTTC. Amino acids: CASVGRPSAGDQETQYF.